This T cell receptor (beta chain) was sequenced during a study of identical twins. Germline values: CDR1 MDHEN, CDR2 SYDVKM. Between the trimmed V and J ends, which lost 3 bases and 9 bases, there was a span of 18 bases. This CDR3 contains 15 residues. This clonotype was found many times. Its matching antigen is unknown. Study results and caveats: It was out-of-frame TCR alpha sharing in monozygotic twins that models underestimated.

A universal primer site was added by template switching, and unique molecular identifiers were carried by the cDNA. One entry per CDR3 protein, called by TCRdb with MiXCR from the 5' RACE reads. This sample has about 340,000 distinct CDR3 sequences; about 12% occur once, and the top ten carry approximately 7.5%. These data also formed part of another study, on yellow fever vaccine responses in identical twins.

The source material was CD8+ T cells sorted from blood. V usage is TRBV28 and J usage is TRBJ2-1; a weak D match, TRBD2 (6 bases). The receptor was derived from a woman younger than 35 in good health. CDR3 DNA sequence: TGTGCCAGCAGTTTGGTGACTAGGGCAGACATTGAGCAGTTCTTC. Protein product: CASSLVTRADIEQFF.